Below are 29 T cell receptor beta chains sequenced from a single sample in a study of blood T cell repertoires in COVID-19 (dated by TCRdb to between 2020 and 2021). The library relied on the immunoSEQ multiplex PCR assay. Not all clones reach the TCRdb copy of this immuneACCESS table, which keeps in-frame sequences only. Checked studies attribute under half of the gap to unresolved V genes and leave the rest unexplained. A total of 390,000 or so clones appear in this sample, roughly 85% of them only once. The top ten clones comprise over 1.1% of the sample. The sequenced material came from peripheral blood. Receptor source: a woman aged 25 to 39 with active or convalescent COVID-19.

The rearrangement uses TRBV27 and TRBJ2-7, with 8 positions matching TRBD1. V was pared by 5 bases and J by 4 bases, with 7 bases of the junction left unmatched. Germline V gives CDR1 MNHEY, CDR2 SMNVEV (reference sequence). This CDR3 has 14 residues. The CDR3 bases are TGTGCCAGCAGTAAAAATCGGGACAGGTACGAGCAGTACTTC. This gives the protein CASSKNRDRYEQYF.

The chain combines TRBV27 with TRBJ1-1; a weak D match, TRBD1 (5 bases). The CDR3 runs 15 residues. The germline V gene has CDR1 MNHEY and CDR2 SMNVEV (reference sequence). With 5 bases removed from V and 4 bases from J, the gap between germline ends came to 17 bases. The chain's CDR3 is CASSNVGGLFTEAFF. The CDR3 DNA is TGTGCCAGCAGTAATGTCGGGGGGTTGTTCACTGAAGCTTTCTTT.

The chain recombines TRBV9 with TRBJ1-1, with TRBD1 matching over 7 bases. This CDR3 spans 16 amino acids. Per the germline V gene, CDR1 is SGDLS and CDR2 is YYNGEE. V was clipped by 1 base and J by 3 bases; unmatched bases: 9. CDR3 DNA: TGTGCCAGCAGCGTAAACCGGGACAGACAGGACACTGAAGCTTTCTTT. It encodes CASSVNRDRQDTEAFF. The full variable domain, its missing parts supplied by reference TRBV9 and TRBJ1-1, is DSGVTQTPKHLITATGQRVTLRCSPRSGDLSVYWYQQSLDQGLQFLIQYYNGEERAKGNILERFSAQQFPDLHSELNLSSLELGDSALYFCASSVNRDRQDTEAFFGQGTRLTVV.

The chain joins TRBV7-5 to TRBJ1-2; the table's D call TRBD1 went unverified against the DNA. TRBV7-5 is classified as a pseudogene. The CDR3 is 14 amino acids. DNA of the CDR3: TGTGTCAGAAATCTCACCCGGACAGTCTATGGCTACACCTTC. It encodes CVRNLTRTVYGYTF.

This sequence joins TRBV19 and TRBJ2-7; 8 bases are shared with TRBD2. Germline CDR1 reads LNHDA; CDR2 reads SQIVND (reference sequence). V lost 6 bases and J lost 3; bases outside the gene matches: 7. The CDR3 covers 14 residues. This CDR3 reads CASSSGGVGYEQYF. In DNA form, the CDR3 reads TGTGCCAGTAGCTCGGGAGGGGTCGGCTACGAGCAGTACTTC. Full variable domain (missing parts from reference TRBV19 and TRBJ2-7): DGGITQSPKYLFRKEGQNVTLSCEQNLNHDAMYWYRQDPGQGLRLIYYSQIVNDFQKGDIAEGYSVSREKKESFPLTVTSAQKNPTAFYLCASSSGGVGYEQYFGPGTRLTVT.

The rearrangement links TRBV4-1 to TRBJ2-7; the D is unclear. This CDR3 contains 15 residues. The V end was cut by 1 base, the J end by 3 bases, with 13 bases between. Germline lookup yields CDR1 MGHRA and CDR2 YSYEKL. CDR3 protein: CASSQAENYYYEQYF. The CDR3 nucleotides are TGCGCCAGCAGCCAAGCAGAAAACTACTACTACGAGCAGTACTTC.

V usage is TRBV5-5 and J usage is TRBJ1-1; D is perhaps TRBD1 (5 bases). The V gene's germline CDR1 is SGHKS and CDR2 YYEKEE (reference sequence). The germline V and J ends were trimmed by 5 bases and 0 bases, with 14 bases remaining between them. There are 15 residues in the CDR3. In DNA form, the CDR3 reads TGTGCCAGCAGGCGGGGCCAGAACTTGAACACTGAAGCTTTCTTT. Protein sequence: CASRRGQNLNTEAFF.

The rearrangement uses TRBV5-5 and TRBJ1-1; D not resolved. Germline CDR1 reads SGHKS; CDR2 reads YYEKEE (reference sequence). This CDR3 has 18 residues. Trimming removed 4 bases at V and 5 bases at J, with 27 bases between. CDR3 loop: CASSASSPLVLSWTEAFF. Written as DNA, the CDR3 is TGTGCCAGCAGCGCGTCGAGCCCCCTTGTACTGTCCTGGACTGAAGCTTTCTTT.

J is TRBJ2-3 and V is TRBV5-4, with 7 bases lining up with TRBD1. Per germline, CDR1 SGHNT and CDR2 YYREEE (reference sequence). Losses at the gene ends were 4 bases for V and 1 base for J; bases not matched to a gene: 9. The CDR3 consists of 16 residues. The CDR3 region is CASSRGQAGGTDTQYF. The CDR3 DNA sequence: TGTGCCAGCAGCCGCGGACAGGCAGGAGGCACAGATACGCAGTATTTT.

There are a few counts of this clone. This rearrangement joins TRBV4-1 to TRBJ1-5; possible D gene TRBD1, 6 bases. The V gene lost 1 base and the J gene lost 0 bases, with 10 bases spanning the gap. Looked up from germline, CDR1 is MGHRA and CDR2 is YSYEKL. The CDR3 totals 16 residues. CDR3 DNA: TGCGCCAGCAGCCAAGGGGAGGGGGGTAGCAATCAGCCCCAGCATTTT. Translated: CASSQGEGGSNQPQHF.

The chain is built from TRBV5-1 and TRBJ1-2, with TRBD1 matching 8 bases. This CDR3 contains 16 residues. Losses at the gene ends were 7 bases for V and 2 bases for J; bases not matched to a gene: 13. Germline CDR1 is SGHRS and CDR2 is YFSETQ. The CDR3 DNA reads as TGCGCCAGCCTCCCCTTCCCGGGACAGGAGAACTATGGCTACACCTTC. It is translated as CASLPFPGQENYGYTF.

V usage is TRBV10-2 and J usage is TRBJ2-2; TRBD1 matches at 8 bases. The CDR3 runs 16 residues. CDR1 WSHSY and CDR2 SAAADI come from the germline V gene. V lost 3 bases, J lost 5 bases, and 8 bases stayed unmatched. In DNA form, the CDR3 reads TGCGCCAGCAGTGACCGAGGCAGGGGGCTGACCGGGGAGCTGTTTTTT. Protein sequence: CASSDRGRGLTGELFF.

The J gene is TRBJ2-7, the V gene TRBV27, with TRBD1 as a possible D gene (5 bases). This CDR3 is 13 amino acids long. The V end was cut by 6 bases, the J end by 2 bases, with 11 bases between. Germline V gene data show CDR1 as MNHEY and CDR2 as SMNVEV (reference sequence). The CDR3 region has the DNA TGTGCCAGCAGGTTCGCAGGGCCCTACGAGCAGTACTTC. Translating gives CASRFAGPYEQYF.

In its sample, this clone was seen many times. The chain's CDR3 is CASSPELVAGVRGTQYF. CDR3 nucleotides: TGTGCCAGCTCACCAGAGTTAGTAGCGGGAGTCCGGGGGACCCAGTACTTC. V is TRBV18 and J is TRBJ2-5, with 9 bases aligning to TRBD2. CDR3 size: 17 residues. From germline, CDR1 is KGHSH and CDR2 LQKENI. After removal of 2 bases from V and 7 bases from J, the junction contained 14 bases not matched to a gene.

The sample holds one count of this clone. The chain couples TRBV3-1 (or the pseudogene TRBV3-2) to TRBJ2-1; 7 positions match TRBD2. Trimming took 4 bases from V and 3 from J; bases not matched to a gene: 6. Germline V lookup: CDR1 LGHDT, CDR2 YNNKEL (reference sequence). This CDR3 is 15 amino acids long. This CDR3 reads CASSPAASGYNEQFF. The CDR3 region has the DNA TGTGCCAGCAGCCCAGCCGCTAGCGGCTACAATGAGCAGTTCTTC.

The chain links TRBV23-1 to TRBJ2-2; TRBD1 agrees at 9 bases. TRBV23-1 is placed among ORFs of uncertain function. The V gene end was trimmed by 2 bases and the J gene end by 7 bases; junction bases not matched to a gene: 5. The CDR3 loop spans 15 amino acids. The DNA of the CDR3 is TGCGCCAGCAGTCAAACAGGGGGCGGTGGCGGGGAGCTGTTTTTT. It encodes CASSQTGGGGGELFF.

The chain couples TRBV7-9 to TRBJ1-1; 7 positions match TRBD1. Germline V gene data show CDR1 as SEHNR and CDR2 as FQNEAQ (reference sequence). J was trimmed by 11 bases and V by 3 bases; bases with no gene match: 6. This CDR3 is built from 12 residues. The CDR3 is CASSFRGVSAFF. CDR3 DNA: TGTGCCAGCAGCTTCAGGGGGGTTTCCGCTTTCTTT.

CDR3 residues: CASFRAWETQYF. The CDR3 nucleotides are TGTGCCAGTTTCAGGGCCTGGGAGACCCAGTACTTC. This chain uses TRBV6-5 with TRBJ2-5, with D possibly TRBD1 on 5 matching bases. CDR3 length equals 12 residues. The germline CDR1 and CDR2 sequences are MNHEY and SVGAGI. Trimming took 9 bases from V and 5 from J, leaving 13 bases between them.

J is TRBJ1-2 and V is TRBV27, with TRBD1 matching over 11 bases. There are 19 residues in the CDR3. Germline loops: CDR1 MNHEY, CDR2 SMNVEV (reference sequence). The V and J ends lost 3 bases and 4 bases, in that order; junction bases with no gene match: 16. The chain's CDR3 is CASSFDHKIGTGGIYGYTF. The CDR3 DNA reads as TGTGCCAGCAGTTTCGATCATAAAATCGGGACAGGGGGTATCTATGGCTACACCTTC.

The CDR3 sequence is CASTLAVDLQETQYF. The CDR3 nucleotides are TGTGCCAGCACCCTGGCCGTCGATTTACAAGAGACCCAGTACTTC. The chain has TRBV5-5 and TRBJ2-5; D gene ambiguous. Germline CDR1 and CDR2: SGHKS and YYEKEE (reference sequence). V lost 6 bases to trimming and J lost 2 bases, with 17 bases between them. The CDR3 length is 15 residues. The variable domain in full, with the rest retrieved from reference TRBV5-5 and TRBJ2-5, is DAGVTQSPTHLIKTRGQQVTLRCSPISGHKSVSWYQQVLGQGPQFIFQYYEKEERGRGNFPDRFSARQFPNYSSELNVNALLLGDSALYLCASTLAVDLQETQYFGPGTRLLVL.

V is TRBV9 and J is TRBJ2-5; D gene unclear. Germline V gene lookup returns CDR1 SGDLS and CDR2 YYNGEE. The CDR3 consists of 14 residues. The ends were cut back, 0 bases at V and 0 bases at J, with 6 bases in the middle. The CDR3 protein is CASSVDGDQETQYF. The DNA for the CDR3 is TGTGCCAGCAGCGTAGATGGAGACCAAGAGACCCAGTACTTC.

V usage is TRBV29-1 and J usage is TRBJ1-2; tentative D call: TRBD1 (6 bases). Germline loops: CDR1 SQVTM, CDR2 ANQGSEA. The length of the CDR3 is 13 residues. Trimming left V 4 bases short and J 5 bases short, with 14 bases between. CDR3 protein: CSVVGGEPYGYTF. For the CDR3, the DNA is TGCAGCGTTGTAGGGGGGGAGCCTTATGGCTACACCTTC.

This chain uses TRBV5-1 with TRBJ2-3, with 9 bases identical to TRBD1. The CDR3 runs to 15 residues. Unmatched junction bases numbered 9, after V lost 4 bases and J lost 6 bases. Germline values: CDR1 SGHRS, CDR2 YFSETQ. CDR3 residues: CASSPEDRGFDTQYF. DNA of the CDR3: TGCGCCAGCAGCCCCGAGGACAGGGGTTTCGATACGCAGTATTTT.

V gene TRBV3-1 (or the pseudogene TRBV3-2) combines with J gene TRBJ1-1, with D uncertain. Germline CDR1 reads LGHDT; CDR2 reads YNNKEL (reference sequence). The germline V and J ends were trimmed by 0 bases and 11 bases, with 13 bases remaining between them. This CDR3 spans 13 amino acids. The DNA for the CDR3 is TGTGCCAGCAGCCAAGAAGCACCCCCAGGCGCTTTCTTT. This gives the protein CASSQEAPPGAFF.

This clone was found once. This chain joins TRBV19 and TRBJ2-5; D possibly corresponds to TRBD2 (6 bases). The CDR3 has 14 amino acids. V was clipped by 3 bases and J by 5 bases, with 13 bases between them. Germline V gene data show CDR1 as LNHDA and CDR2 as SQIVND (reference sequence). The CDR3 protein is CASSMSGRRETQYF. The CDR3 nucleotides read TGTGCCAGTAGTATGTCGGGGAGGAGGGAGACCCAGTACTTC.

The rearrangement joins TRBV3-1 (or the pseudogene TRBV3-2) to TRBJ2-1; 9 nucleotides agree with TRBD1. After removal of 4 bases from V and 5 bases from J, the junction contained 6 bases not matched to a gene. The germline CDR1 and CDR2 sequences are LGHDT and YNNKEL (reference sequence). The CDR3 runs to 15 residues. The CDR3 sequence: CASSLGTGSNNEQFF. In nucleotides, the CDR3 is TGTGCCAGCAGCCTCGGGACAGGGTCTAACAATGAGCAGTTCTTC.

This clone was seen only once. This chain links TRBV6-5 with TRBJ1-5, with TRBD1 matching 7 bases. The junction had 8 bases not matched to a gene; V was cut back by 6 bases and J by 3 bases. In germline, CDR1 is MNHEY, CDR2 SVGAGI. The CDR3 length is 15 residues. For the CDR3, the DNA is TGTGCCAGCAGCGCCGGGACAGATAACAATCAGCCCCAGCATTTT. It translates to CASSAGTDNNQPQHF.

This clone was recorded many times. The V call is TRBV7-2, the J call TRBJ2-2, with 8 bases lining up with TRBD2. Germline V lookup: CDR1 SGHTA, CDR2 FQGNSA. The CDR3 is 15 amino acids. V dropped 5 bases and J dropped 7; count of bases not matched to a gene: 9. The CDR3 DNA sequence: TGTGCCAGCAGCCTCGGGACTAGTAAAATCGGGGAGCTGTTTTTT. It specifies CASSLGTSKIGELFF.

CDR3 DNA: TGTGCCAGCAGCCCGATTGGACCGGCGGGCTATGGCTACACCTTC. Protein: CASSPIGPAGYGYTF. The chain is built from TRBV5-4 and TRBJ1-2; the D is unclear. In germline, CDR1 is SGHNT, CDR2 YYREEE (reference sequence). The CDR3 consists of 15 residues. Trimming pared 4 bases from V and 4 bases from J, leaving 17 bases between.